This T cell receptor (beta chain) was obtained from a study of blood T cell repertoires in COVID-19. This clone was seen once. Other DNA sequences in the sample encode the same CDR3. As originally analysed: Amplification of reference gene primers provided the estimated nucleated cell counts. The protocol was immunoSEQ multiplex PCR, while the TCRdb copy is restricted to in-frame clones and leaves out a portion. That table furnishes V, J and clone size, whereas the DNA furnished D and trimming. The sample lists fewer than 200,000 clones; roughly four fifths were seen once. The CDR3 is 12 amino acids. V lost 3 bases to trimming and J lost 7 bases, with 9 bases between them. From germline, CDR1 is LGHDT and CDR2 YNNKEL (reference sequence).

The specimen sequenced was PBMCs or T cells enriched from blood (not recorded which). The V and J genes are TRBV3-1 (or the pseudogene TRBV3-2) and TRBJ1-2; D is possibly TRBD1 (5 bases). This clonotype originated in a man aged 50-59 years who had recovered from COVID-19. The CDR3: CASSQGRRGYTF. DNA of the CDR3: TGTGCCAGCAGCCAGGGGCGGCGTGGCTACACCTTC.